This record looks at one T cell receptor beta chain sequence and its context. What it recognizes is unknown. The assay was immunoSEQ multiplex PCR, and TCRdb's table has in-frame clones only and misses some. Of roughly 2,500,000 clones listed, 90% to 95% were seen once; the top ten hold 0.36%. Trimming took 8 bases from V and 0 from J, leaving 12 bases between them. CDR1 is MRHNA, CDR2 SNTAGT, per germline. The CDR3 is 14 amino acids. The data are from a study of shared clonotypes between healthy human individuals. Study-level findings and limits: Having only a few donors restricted how much genetic and exposure-history diversity was captured.

V usage is TRBV6-4 and J usage is TRBJ2-3, with unresolved D. The TCR comes from a man aged 18 to 30 in good health. Some clones in this sample may be carry-over from other donors' samples. The sample was naive CD4+ T cells from PBMCs. As to subset: CD45RA+ positively selected. The CDR3 bases are TGTGCCAGCTGTAGAACTACTAGCACAGATACGCAGTATTTT. It specifies CASCRTTSTDTQYF.